The entry that follows covers one T cell receptor beta chain sequence. These data are taken from a study of identical twins. Trimming stripped 4 bases from V and 0 bases from J, with 12 bases between. The CDR3 has 15 residues. Germline V gene lookup returns CDR1 LGHNA and CDR2 YNFKEQ. TCRdb recomputed calls from the 5' RACE reads with MiXCR, one row per CDR3 protein. The sample has 350,000 or so distinct CDR3 sequences; roughly an eighth are singletons. The same data also went into a second study, on yellow fever vaccine responses in identical twins.

Sequencing input: CD8+ T cells sorted from blood. The TCR originated in a woman aged 18 to 35 in good health. The J gene is TRBJ2-5, the V gene TRBV4-2; either TRBD1 or TRBD2 may supply D (5 bases each). CDR3 in DNA: TGTGCCAGCAGCCGGGGGTTCGGCTACCAAGAGACCCAGTACTTC. It translates to CASSRGFGYQETQYF.